This entry lists 10 T cell receptor beta chains sequenced from one sample in a study of CD8 T cells in Susac syndrome. It was with random hexamers that roughly 0.45 to 1 ug RNA was reverse transcribed. A single record per CDR3 protein comes from TCRdb applying MiXCR to the immunoSEQ multiplex PCR reads. The data hold fewer than 200,000 distinct CDR3 sequences, with about 93% observed a single time. The sequencing sample was made of CD4+ T cells from PBMCs. All receptors derive from a human donor in good health.

V usage is TRBV4-1 and J usage is TRBJ2-7; D may be TRBD1 (5 bases). The CDR3 totals 15 residues. V was shortened by 0 bases and J by 0 bases, with 9 bases between the two germline ends. From germline, CDR1 is MGHRA and CDR2 YSYEKL. This CDR3 reads CASSQEVGASYEQYV. The CDR3 region has the DNA TGCGCCAGCAGCCAAGAAGTAGGGGCCTCCTACGAGCAGTACGTC.

This chain joins TRBV7-9 and TRBJ2-5, with D perhaps TRBD1 (8 bases). The germline gives CDR1 SEHNR, CDR2 FQNEAQ (reference sequence). Trimming stripped 5 bases from V and 5 bases from J, with 15 bases between. CDR3 length equals 14 residues. CDR3 sequence (DNA): TGTGCCAGCAGCGTCGGACAGGGAGGGGAGACCCAGTACTTC. It is translated as CASSVGQGGETQYF. The complete variable domain, with remaining parts taken from reference TRBV7-9 and TRBJ2-5, reads DTGVSQNPRHKITKRGQNVTFRCDPISEHNRLYWYRQTLGQGPEFLTYFQNEAQLEKSRLLSDRFSAERPKGSFSTLEIQRTEQGDSAMYLCASSVGQGGETQYFGPGTRLLVL.

CDR3 bases: TGCGCCAGCAGCAAGGAGGGGGTTGAAGCTTTCTTT. Protein: CASSKEGVEAFF. The V and J genes are TRBV5-1 and TRBJ1-1; weak D call: TRBD1 (6 bases). From germline, CDR1 is SGHRS and CDR2 YFSETQ. The CDR3 has 12 amino acids. Trimming pared 4 bases from V and 7 bases from J, leaving 11 bases between. The full variable domain, its missing parts supplied by reference TRBV5-1 and TRBJ1-1, is KAGVTQTPRYLIKTRGQQVTLSCSPISGHRSVSWYQQTPGQGLQFLFEYFSETQRNKGNFPGRFSGRQFSNSRSEMNVSTLELGDSALYLCASSKEGVEAFFGQGTRLTVV.

The V call is TRBV19, the J call TRBJ2-2, with D possibly being TRBD1 (5 bases). Germline CDR1 LNHDA, CDR2 SQIVND (reference sequence). Trimming pared 4 bases from V and 1 base from J, leaving 7 bases between. This CDR3 has 14 amino acids. The CDR3 protein is CASSKGLNTGELFF. CDR3 nucleotide sequence: TGTGCCAGTAGTAAGGGGTTGAACACCGGGGAGCTGTTTTTT.

V gene TRBV29-1 combines with J gene TRBJ2-5, with 7 positions matching TRBD2. This CDR3 is 12 amino acids long. V lost 5 bases to trimming and J lost 4 bases; unmatched junction nucleotides: 4. Germline assignment: CDR1 SQVTM and CDR2 ANQGSEA. The CDR3 loop is CSVHGRAETQYF. The CDR3 DNA sequence: TGCAGCGTTCATGGGAGGGCAGAGACCCAGTACTTC.

The chain carries TRBV7-8 and TRBJ2-7; 9 positions match TRBD1. The germline CDR1 and CDR2 sequences are SGHVS and FQNEAQ. The V gene end was trimmed by 6 bases and the J gene end by 5 bases; junction bases not matched to a gene: 11. This CDR3 contains 15 residues. The CDR3 sequence: CASRNLQGARDEQYF. CDR3 nucleotide sequence: TGTGCCAGCAGGAATTTACAGGGGGCGAGGGACGAGCAGTACTTC.

This clonotype was seen only once. V and J are TRBV7-9 and TRBJ2-3; D not resolved. Trimming removed 1 base at V and 0 bases at J, with 8 bases between. Germline assignment: CDR1 SEHNR and CDR2 FQNEAQ (reference sequence). The CDR3 runs 15 residues. CDR3 residues: CASSLGSRSTDTQYF. CDR3 coding DNA: TGTGCCAGCAGCTTAGGATCGAGGAGCACAGATACGCAGTATTTT.

V gene TRBV19 combines with J gene TRBJ1-5, with TRBD1 matching over 8 bases. The CDR3 consists of 17 residues. Germline CDR1 is LNHDA and CDR2 is SQIVND (reference sequence). Trimming removed 6 bases from V and 1 base from J; junction bases left unmatched: 11. The CDR3 loop is CASSLGQGRKSNQPQHF. As DNA, the CDR3 is TGTGCCAGTAGCCTTGGACAGGGCCGAAAAAGCAATCAGCCCCAGCATTTT.

This chain links TRBV4-2 with TRBJ1-4; TRBD1 matches at 7 bases. CDR1 LGHNA and CDR2 YNFKEQ come from the germline V gene. V dropped 4 bases and J dropped 7; count of bases not matched to a gene: 9. The CDR3 runs to 15 residues. The CDR3 DNA reads TGTGCCAGCAGCCTCACAGGGGATGCGGGTGAAAAACTGTTTTTT. This translates into CASSLTGDAGEKLFF.

The chain links TRBV28 to TRBJ1-2; D not certain. Trimming removed 5 bases at V and 4 bases at J, with 23 bases between. Germline V gene data show CDR1 as MDHEN and CDR2 as SYDVKM. CDR3 length: 17 residues. CDR3 DNA sequence: TGTGCCAGCAGTCTCCCCGGATTCAACGGTTACTCCTATGGCTACACCTTC. Translated: CASSLPGFNGYSYGYTF.